This T cell receptor (beta chain) was sequenced during a study of Ad26.COV2.S vaccination and SARS-CoV-2 variants. Treatment here: around 19 received Ad26.COV2.S at low or high dose, single or two shots; about 5 received placebo; per-sample allocation not given. Day 63 after the first injection of vaccine or placebo was the sampling time. The repertoire was sequenced with immunoSEQ multiplex PCR; TCRdb's copy has only in-frame clones and lacks some. This table has about 350,000 clones, roughly nine tenths appearing once. Germline assignment: CDR1 MNHEY and CDR2 SMNVEV (reference sequence). The CDR3 totals 14 residues. The V end lost 0 bases, the J end lost 4 bases, and 9 bases lay between the germline ends.

V and J are TRBV27 and TRBJ1-1, with D perhaps TRBD1 (5 bases). This sequence was found in a person between 18 and 60 years old who received the Ad26.COV2.S COVID-19 vaccine or a placebo. The sequenced sample was peripheral blood, obtained in a trial of Ad26.COV2.S vaccine versus placebo. DNA for the CDR3: TGTGCCAGCAGTTTATCGACGGGGGGCACTGAAGCTTTCTTT. It specifies CASSLSTGGTEAFF.